This record covers a single T cell receptor (beta chain). The antigen is unknown. This sample is part of a study of identical twins. TCRdb re-analysed the 5' RACE reads in MiXCR, keeping a single row per CDR3 protein. The sample yields just under 650,000 distinct CDR3 sequences, 7% to 7.5% seen once. General observations from the study: The study drew conclusions from cross-sectional statistical analysis, not from following the same donors. Beta out-of-frame twin sharing showed a weaker excess.

This CDR3 contains 14 residues. V lost 5 bases to trimming and J lost 7 bases, with 12 bases between them. CDR1 MNHEY and CDR2 SMNVEV come from the germline V gene (reference sequence). These records were also assigned to another study, of yellow fever vaccine responses in identical twins.

The clonotype was recovered from a woman aged 18-29 years in good health. The rearrangement links TRBV27 to TRBJ1-6; D uncertain. Sequencing was performed on PBMCs. CDR3 loop: CASSRWGLNSPLHF. CDR3 DNA sequence: TGTGCCAGCAGTCGTTGGGGTTTGAATTCACCCCTCCACTTT.